This T cell receptor beta chain appears in the sequencing data of a study of spatial heterogeneity in lung cancer. Trimming pared 2 bases from V and 2 bases from J, leaving 10 bases between. The CDR3 loop spans 14 amino acids. Germline-derived CDR1 and CDR2 are MNHEY and SMNVEV (reference sequence). Documented time point: sample taken at primary tumor resection. A total of 72 untreated early-stage non-small cell lung cancer patients served as donors. Whole RNA, isolated from tumor, nontumor lung or frozen PBMC, was sequenced without prior sorting. Findings and caveats of the study: It was found that expanded intratumoral alpha and beta TCR counts tracked tumor mutation counts.

Each CDR3 protein gets one entry after TCRdb re-called the 5' RACE reads with MiXCR. The repertoire holds 1,200 or so distinct CDR3 sequences, with under 35% as singletons. This clonotype is labeled as hyperexpanded (1% or more). What it recognizes is unknown. The V and J genes are TRBV27 and TRBJ2-7; D ambiguous. The sequence was obtained from a male donor with early-stage non-small cell lung cancer. The sequences come from lung tumor tissue, collected at surgery. CDR3: CASSLKPSAYEQYF. The CDR3 coding sequence is TGTGCCAGCAGTTTAAAACCTTCCGCCTACGAGCAGTACTTC.